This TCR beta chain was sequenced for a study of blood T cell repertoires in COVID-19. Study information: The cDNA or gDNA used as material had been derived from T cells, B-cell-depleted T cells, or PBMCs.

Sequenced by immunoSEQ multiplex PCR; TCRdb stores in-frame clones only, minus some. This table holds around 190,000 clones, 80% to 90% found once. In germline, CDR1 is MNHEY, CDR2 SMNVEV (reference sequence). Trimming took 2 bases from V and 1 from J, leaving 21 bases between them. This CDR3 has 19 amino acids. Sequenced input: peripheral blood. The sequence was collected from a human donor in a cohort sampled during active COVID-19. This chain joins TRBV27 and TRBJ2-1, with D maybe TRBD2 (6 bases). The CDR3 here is CASSLPPLRLAESYNEQFF. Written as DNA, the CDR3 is TGTGCCAGCAGTTTACCCCCCCTCCGATTAGCGGAGTCCTACAATGAGCAGTTCTTC.